The 19 T cell receptor beta chains below come from one sample, sequenced in a study of T cell changes during pregnancy in multiple sclerosis. TCRdb's copy holds only in-frame clones and misses some; the assay was immunoSEQ multiplex PCR. The table has 33,000 or so clones, 91% seen once. The specimen was CD8+ T cells from peripheral blood mononuclear cells, collected in the second trimester of pregnancy. These receptors were taken from a female donor in good health, enrolled as a control in a pregnancy study.

CDR3 in DNA: TGTGCCAGCAACCCATGGGGGCCCCAAGAGACCCAGTACTTC. Translating it yields CASNPWGPQETQYF. The rearrangement uses TRBV27 and TRBJ2-5, with D tentatively TRBD1 (6 bases). The CDR3 length is 14 residues. V was shortened by 7 bases and J by 1 base, with 13 bases between the two germline ends. Germline loops: CDR1 MNHEY, CDR2 SMNVEV (reference sequence).

The chain employs TRBV11-3 and TRBJ2-7, with a weak D call TRBD1 (5 bases). Trimming took off 6 bases at V and 0 bases at J, with 12 bases between the two ends. This CDR3 contains 14 residues. Germline V CDR1 and CDR2: SGHNT, YENEEA. The CDR3 nucleotides are TGTGCCAGCAGATATATAGACAGCTCCTACGAGCAGTACTTC. It yields the protein CASRYIDSSYEQYF. The whole variable domain, filled in from reference TRBV11-3 and TRBJ2-7, reads EAGVVQSPRYKIIEKKQPVAFWCNPISGHNTLYWYLQNLGQGPELLIRYENEEAVDDSQLPKDRFSAERLKGVDSTLKIQPAELGDSAVYLCASRYIDSSYEQYFGPGTRLTVT.

This rearrangement joins TRBV19 to TRBJ2-2; 8 positions agree with TRBD1. Per germline, CDR1 LNHDA and CDR2 SQIVND (reference sequence). The CDR3 totals 15 residues. The junction had 7 bases not matched to a gene; V was cut back by 7 bases and J by 3 bases. The CDR3 region has the DNA TGTGCCAGTACGTCAGGGGGCTATTACACCGGGGAGCTGTTTTTT. Its protein is CASTSGGYYTGELFF. Together with reference TRBV19 and TRBJ2-2, the CDR3 gives the full variable domain: DGGITQSPKYLFRKEGQNVTLSCEQNLNHDAMYWYRQDPGQGLRLIYYSQIVNDFQKGDIAEGYSVSREKKESFPLTVTSAQKNPTAFYLCASTSGGYYTGELFFGEGSRLTVL.

Relative to its sample, this clone is medium-sized. This chain uses TRBV4-3 with TRBJ1-6; TRBD1 matches at 8 bases. Germline assignment: CDR1 LGHNA and CDR2 YSLEER. CDR3 length equals 16 residues. The junction had 7 bases not matched to a gene; V was cut back by 0 bases and J by 9 bases. The CDR3 region has the DNA TGCGCCAGCAGCCAAGAATGGGGGACAGGCGGTTCACCCCTCCACTTT. Residues: CASSQEWGTGGSPLHF.

This sequence joins TRBV5-6 and TRBJ2-7, with 10 bases fitting TRBD1. CDR3 length: 15 residues. The germline V gene has CDR1 SGHDT and CDR2 YYEEEE. The V segment lost 7 bases and the J segment 4 bases; nucleotides outside the gene matches: 11. The CDR3 here is CASRSEGDRGYEQYF. CDR3 DNA: TGTGCCAGCCGGTCGGAGGGGGACAGGGGTTACGAGCAGTACTTC.

V is TRBV16 and J is TRBJ2-3; D possibly corresponds to TRBD1 (6 bases). Trimming removed 4 bases from V and 1 base from J, with 12 bases in between. The CDR3 consists of 15 residues. Germline V gene lookup returns CDR1 KGHSY and CDR2 FQNENV. The CDR3 region has the DNA TGTGCCAGCAGCCCCCAGGGGCTCGGCACAGATACGCAGTATTTT. The encoded protein is CASSPQGLGTDTQYF.

CDR3 sequence reads: CASSSSLAGFYEQYF. For the CDR3, the DNA is TGTGCCAGCAGTTCCTCGCTAGCGGGGTTCTACGAGCAGTACTTC. The chain links TRBV27 to TRBJ2-7, with 9 bases that match TRBD2. The CDR3 contains 15 residues. Unmatched junction bases numbered 7, after V lost 4 bases and J lost 3 bases. The germline V gene has CDR1 MNHEY and CDR2 SMNVEV (reference sequence).

The rearrangement links TRBV7-2 to TRBJ2-7; possible D gene TRBD2, 7 bases. V was pared by 0 bases and J by 1 base, with 10 bases between. The CDR3 spans 15 residues. Germline CDR1 SGHTA, CDR2 FQGNSA. This CDR3 reads CASSLAGGRSYEQYF. The CDR3 DNA reads TGTGCCAGCAGCTTAGCGGGGGGGCGGTCCTACGAGCAGTACTTC.

This chain connects TRBV5-6 to TRBJ1-1; D unclear. Germline V gene data show CDR1 as SGHDT and CDR2 as YYEEEE. This CDR3 comprises 13 residues. Trimming stripped 4 bases from V and 1 base from J, with 8 bases between. The CDR3 reads CASSSDWNTEAFF. As DNA, the CDR3 is TGTGCCAGCAGCAGCGACTGGAACACTGAAGCTTTCTTT.

This chain links TRBV27 with TRBJ1-2, with D possibly matching TRBD1 (5 bases). Trimming took 3 bases from V and 3 from J, leaving 11 bases between them. CDR1 is MNHEY and CDR2 is SMNVEV in the germline V gene (reference sequence). The CDR3 is 14 amino acids. The DNA for the CDR3 is TGTGCCAGCAGTTTCACTCAACAGGACTATGGCTACACCTTC. Its translation: CASSFTQQDYGYTF.

The chain is built from TRBV5-4 and TRBJ2-5; possible D gene TRBD2, 7 bases. Trimming took 2 bases from V and 5 from J, leaving 10 bases between them. Germline CDR1 SGHNT, CDR2 YYREEE (reference sequence). There are 13 residues in the CDR3. The CDR3: CASSLGGGETQYF. The CDR3 DNA reads as TGTGCCAGCAGCTTAGGGGGGGGTGAGACCCAGTACTTC.

In its sample, this clone is medium-sized. This sequence joins TRBV27 and TRBJ2-7, with 7 bases matching TRBD2. CDR1 MNHEY and CDR2 SMNVEV come from the germline V gene (reference sequence). The CDR3 sequence is 14 residues long. V was pared by 6 bases and J by 3 bases, with 8 bases of the junction left unmatched. Here the CDR3 reads CASSPREGFYEQYF. In nucleotides, the CDR3 is TGTGCCAGCAGCCCAAGGGAGGGCTTCTACGAGCAGTACTTC.

A note on this clone: The same CDR3 can be traced to other DNA sequences in this sample. The CDR3 DNA reads as TGCGCCAGCAGCCAAGGAACAGGGGTGAACACTGAAGCTTTCTTT. Translating it yields CASSQGTGVNTEAFF. This rearrangement joins TRBV4-3 to TRBJ1-1, with 7 bases matching TRBD1. There are 15 residues in the CDR3. In germline, CDR1 is LGHNA, CDR2 YSLEER. The V gene end was trimmed by 1 base and the J gene end by 0 bases; junction bases not matched to a gene: 2.

CDR3: CASLGGFSYEQYF. The CDR3 DNA is TGTGCCAGCCTTGGGGGGTTCTCCTACGAGCAGTACTTC. The chain carries TRBV28 and TRBJ2-7; maybe TRBD2 (6 bases). This CDR3 comprises 13 residues. Germline-derived CDR1 and CDR2 are MDHEN and SYDVKM. V shed 8 bases and J shed 0 bases, with 11 bases lying between them. Combining the CDR3 with reference TRBV28 and TRBJ2-7 gives the whole variable domain DVKVTQSSRYLVKRTGEKVFLECVQDMDHENMFWYRQDPGLGLRLIYFSYDVKMKEKGDIPEGYSVSREKKERFSLILESASTNQTSMYLCASLGGFSYEQYFGPGTRLTVT.

The chain links TRBV11-2 to TRBJ2-5; 9 nucleotides agree with TRBD2. There are 17 residues in the CDR3. Trimming removed 4 bases from V and 2 bases from J; junction bases left unmatched: 11. Germline assignment: CDR1 SGHAT and CDR2 FQNNGV. The CDR3 loop is CASSSSPGLAIQETQYF. DNA of the CDR3: TGTGCCAGCAGCTCAAGTCCGGGACTAGCTATTCAAGAGACCCAGTACTTC.

The chain links TRBV10-1 to TRBJ1-1, with TRBD1 matching over 8 bases. The germline gives CDR1 WNHNN, CDR2 SYGVQD (reference sequence). J gave up 7 bases and V 3 bases, and 10 bases lay outside the gene matches. This CDR3 spans 15 amino acids. CDR3 sequence reads: CASSESGGGLIEAFF. DNA for the CDR3: TGCGCCAGCAGTGAATCAGGGGGCGGACTCATTGAAGCTTTCTTT.

The chain couples TRBV5-6 to TRBJ1-6; D not resolved. Trimming shortened V by 2 bases and J by 5 bases, and 17 bases separated the two germline ends. This CDR3 contains 17 residues. Germline V gives CDR1 SGHDT, CDR2 YYEEEE. CDR3 in DNA: TGTGCCAGCAGCTTTGCGGCAGACTACAGTAATAATTCACCCCTCCACTTT. Translating gives CASSFAADYSNNSPLHF.

V gene TRBV2 combines with J gene TRBJ2-1; 11 bases map to TRBD2. The V gene end was trimmed by 5 bases and the J gene end by 1 base; junction bases not matched to a gene: 7. The CDR3 totals 17 residues. Per germline, CDR1 SNHLY and CDR2 FYNNEI. The CDR3 sequence: CASSPFSGGVSYNEQFF. The CDR3 DNA is TGTGCCAGCAGTCCCTTTAGCGGGGGGGTTTCCTACAATGAGCAGTTCTTC.

CDR3 residues: CASSFRDRGRNQPQHF. In DNA form, the CDR3 reads TGTGCCAGCAGTTTCCGGGACAGGGGGAGGAATCAGCCCCAGCATTTT. The gene calls are TRBV6-5 and TRBJ1-5, with TRBD1 identical over 11 bases. V was pared by 4 bases and J by 4 bases, with 6 bases of the junction left unmatched. The germline V gene encodes CDR1 MNHEY and CDR2 SVGAGI. The CDR3 consists of 16 residues.